A selection of T cell receptor beta chains follows, all from one sample in a study of shared clonotypes between healthy human individuals. Some clones are missing from TCRdb's copy, which holds only in-frame ones; the method was immunoSEQ multiplex PCR. This table holds around 1.9 million clones, roughly 91% found once. Sequencing input: naive CD8+ T cells from PBMCs. These receptors originate from a man between 18 and 35 years old in good health. Some clones in this sample may be carry-over from other donors' samples. The CDR3 runs from the conserved cysteine through the conserved F or W. The order of the fields is D gene, J gene, V gene, clone size, CDR3 protein, CDR3 DNA. A D gene is named only where the DNA matches it firmly. Only some rows state a clone size, as once, few, many or a class for expanded clones.

.	TRBJ2-1	TRBV5-6	.	CASILGGEQFF	TGTGCCAGCATTCTAGGGGGTGAGCAGTTCTTC
.	TRBJ1-4	TRBV2	.	CASSTQRDEKLFF	TGTGCCAGCAGTACGCAGCGGGATGAAAAACTGTTTTTT
.	TRBJ2-3	TRBV19	.	CASSPRGDTQYF	TGTGCCAGTAGTCCCCGCGGAGATACGCAGTATTTT
.	TRBJ2-7	TRBV9	.	CASSAFTDSYEQYF	TGTGCCAGCAGCGCTTTCACGGACTCCTACGAGCAGTACTTC
TRBD1	TRBJ2-2	TRBV13	.	CASSPAQGARIGELFF	TGTGCCAGCAGCCCCGCCCAGGGGGCGCGTATCGGGGAGCTGTTTTTT
TRBD2	TRBJ2-2	TRBV9	.	CASSPRTSGENTGELFF	TGTGCCAGCAGCCCCCGGACTAGCGGGGAGAACACCGGGGAGCTGTTTTTT
TRBD1	TRBJ2-5	TRBV9	.	CASSAPDRGETQYF	TGTGCCAGCAGCGCCCCTGACAGGGGAGAGACCCAGTACTTC
.	TRBJ1-1	TRBV6-5	.	CAVKVGGTAFF	TGTGCCGTCAAAGTCGGGGGAACAGCTTTCTTT
TRBD1	TRBJ2-2	TRBV19	.	CASSAQGAGELFF	TGTGCCAGTAGTGCACAGGGGGCCGGGGAGCTGTTTTTT
TRBD1	TRBJ1-2	TRBV7-9	.	CASRGNRGHNYGYTF	TGTGCCAGCAGAGGAAACAGGGGCCACAACTATGGCTACACCTTC
.	TRBJ1-3	TRBV15	.	CATSRDRPPRNTIYF	TGTGCCACCAGCAGAGATCGACCGCCCCGGAACACCATATATTTT
.	TRBJ1-5	TRBV7-2	.	CASSLNHRAVGQPQHF	TGTGCCAGCAGCTTAAATCACAGGGCAGTTGGTCAGCCCCAGCATTTT
.	TRBJ2-7	TRBV7-9	.	CASRDSFYEQYF	TGTGCCAGCCGGGACTCCTTCTACGAGCAGTACTTC
.	TRBJ2-2	TRBV27	.	CASSYPPGELFF	TGTGCCAGCAGTTATCCCCCCGGGGAGCTGTTTTTT
.	TRBJ2-5	TRBV5-6	.	CASSLSGFDGKETQYF	TGTGCCAGCAGCTTGTCCGGGTTTGATGGCAAAGAGACCCAGTACTTC
TRBD1	TRBJ2-1	TRBV7-9	.	CASSSGQGALNEQFF	TGTGCCAGCAGCTCCGGTCAGGGGGCGCTTAATGAGCAGTTCTTC
.	TRBJ2-3	TRBV6-5	.	CASSYSGHLITDTQYF	TGTGCCAGCAGTTACTCGGGACACCTAATCACAGATACGCAGTATTTT
.	TRBJ2-2	TRBV19	.	CASSIDLDPGELFF	TGTGCCAGTAGTATAGATCTAGACCCCGGGGAGCTGTTTTTT
.	TRBJ2-7	TRBV27	.	CASSLSGRAGEQYF	TGTGCCAGCAGTTTATCGGGCAGGGCGGGGGAGCAGTACTTC
TRBD1	TRBJ1-4	TRBV10-3	.	CAISDPGQGPNEKLFF	TGTGCCATCAGTGACCCGGGACAGGGACCTAATGAAAAACTGTTTTTT
TRBD1	TRBJ2-1	TRBV25-1	.	CASSGWDRGIHNEQFF	TGTGCCAGCAGTGGGTGGGACAGGGGTATACACAATGAGCAGTTCTTC
.	TRBJ2-1	TRBV14	.	CASSLYGEGMGEQFF	TGTGCCAGCAGCCTCTATGGCGAGGGGATGGGTGAGCAGTTCTTC
TRBD1	TRBJ2-1	TRBV5-6	.	CASSISPGQGAEFF	TGTGCCAGCAGCATATCACCGGGACAGGGGGCCGAGTTCTTC
.	TRBJ1-4	TRBV6-5	.	CASSYEFAITNEKLFF	TGTGCCAGCAGTTACGAGTTTGCCATAACTAATGAAAAACTGTTTTTT
.	TRBJ2-3	TRBV11-2	.	CASSLRGRGTDTQYF	TGTGCCAGCAGCTTACGCGGTAGGGGTACAGATACGCAGTATTTT
.	TRBJ2-2	TRBV7-9	.	CASSLGPQGNTGELFF	TGTGCCAGCAGCTTAGGTCCGCAGGGAAACACCGGGGAGCTGTTTTTT
TRBD1	TRBJ1-2	TRBV6-1	few	CASSRGQGHYGYTF	TGTGCCAGCAGTCGGGGACAGGGACACTATGGCTACACCTTC
TRBD2	TRBJ2-5	TRBV10-1	.	CASSDSPAGGLETQYF	TGCGCCAGCAGTGATAGCCCAGCGGGAGGTCTGGAGACCCAGTACTTC
.	TRBJ2-3	TRBV11-3	.	CASSRVPESRTDTQYF	TGTGCCAGCAGTAGAGTTCCGGAAAGCCGCACAGATACGCAGTATTTT
.	TRBJ1-1	TRBV25-1	few	CASSEEAGNTEAFF	TGTGCCAGCAGTGAAGAGGCGGGGAACACTGAAGCTTTCTTT
.	TRBJ2-7	TRBV7-9	.	CASSLLEAPYEQYF	TGTGCCAGCAGCCTACTAGAAGCCCCCTACGAGCAGTACTTC
TRBD2	TRBJ2-1	TRBV6-6	.	CASTASGEQFF	TGTGCCAGCACCGCTAGCGGGGAGCAGTTCTTC
.	TRBJ2-7	TRBV28	.	CASSWDGYEQYF	TGTGCCAGCAGTTGGGACGGCTACGAGCAGTACTTC
TRBD1	TRBJ1-5	TRBV28	.	CASSLDREGSSNQPQHF	TGTGCCAGCAGTCTAGACAGGGAAGGGAGTAGCAATCAGCCCCAGCATTTT
.	TRBJ2-2	TRBV27	.	CASSPLPGLALAGELFF	TGTGCCAGCAGTCCCCTCCCGGGGCTAGCTTTAGCCGGGGAGCTGTTTTTT
.	TRBJ2-5	TRBV7-9	.	CASSSKTSETQYF	TGCGCCAGCAGCTCAAAGACTTCAGAGACCCAGTACTTC